The clone carrying this T cell receptor beta chain appeared a single time. The V gene end was trimmed by 0 bases and the J gene end by 3 bases; junction bases not matched to a gene: 5. Germline V lookup: CDR1 SGDLS, CDR2 YYNGEE. This CDR3 contains 15 residues. The sample comes from a study of T cell changes during pregnancy in multiple sclerosis. The method was immunoSEQ multiplex PCR; TCRdb's version includes in-frame clones alone and lacks a portion of them. Among 50,000 or so clones listed, approximately 91% were seen once. This sample comprised CD4+ T cells from peripheral blood mononuclear cells, obtained in the second trimester of pregnancy. V gene TRBV9 combines with J gene TRBJ1-2, with 7 bases lining up with TRBD1. The TCR comes from a female donor with multiple sclerosis, enrolled in a pregnancy study. The CDR3 protein is CASSVETGRHYGYTF. CDR3 nucleotide sequence: TGTGCCAGCAGCGTAGAGACAGGGCGTCACTATGGCTACACCTTC.